A selection of T cell receptor beta chains follows, all from one sample in a study of OX40 agonist ivuxolimab in advanced cancers. TCRdb's copy holds only in-frame clones and misses some; the assay was immunoSEQ multiplex PCR. The sample includes about 34,000 clones, about nine tenths of them seen just once. This sample comprised CD4+ or CD8+ T cells sorted from blood, obtained in a trial of the OX40 agonist ivuxolimab. These receptors were collected from an adult with an advanced solid tumor such as melanoma, head and neck, liver or kidney cancer. CDR3s include the opening cysteine and the closing phenylalanine or tryptophan. The D gene is left open where the match is weak. Rows give clone size only sometimes, using once, few, many, or a class for an expanded clone.

v_gene: TRBV7-4
abundance: NA
j_gene: TRBJ2-3
d_gene: NA
CDR3aa: CASSFTTGRHSTDTQYF
CDR3nt: TGTGCCAGCAGCTTTACAACAGGGAGGCATAGCACAGATACGCAGTATTTT

v_gene: TRBV15
abundance: NA
j_gene: TRBJ1-5
d_gene: NA
CDR3aa: CATSRAQGNQPQHF
CDR3nt: TGTGCCACCAGCAGAGCGCAGGGTAATCAGCCCCAGCATTTT

v_gene: TRBV6-5
abundance: NA
j_gene: TRBJ2-1
d_gene: TRBD2
CDR3aa: CASNPGGASYNEQFF
CDR3nt: TGTGCCAGCAACCCCGGGGGGGCGTCCTACAATGAGCAGTTCTTC

v_gene: TRBV28
abundance: once
j_gene: TRBJ2-1
d_gene: NA
CDR3aa: CASSPSWSSYNEQFF
CDR3nt: TGTGCCAGCAGTCCTAGTTGGAGCTCCTACAATGAGCAGTTCTTC

v_gene: TRBV5-4
abundance: NA
j_gene: TRBJ2-1
d_gene: NA
CDR3aa: CASSFAGYNEQFF
CDR3nt: TGTGCCAGCAGCTTTGCGGGCTACAATGAGCAGTTCTTC

v_gene: TRBV9
abundance: NA
j_gene: TRBJ2-3
d_gene: TRBD1
CDR3aa: CASSVDGTGGADTQYF
CDR3nt: TGTGCCAGCAGCGTCGATGGGACAGGGGGCGCCGATACGCAGTATTTT

v_gene: TRBV7-3
abundance: NA
j_gene: TRBJ1-1
d_gene: TRBD1
CDR3aa: CASSPLKTGLAFF
CDR3nt: TGTGCCAGCAGCCCTCTAAAGACAGGGCTGGCTTTCTTT

v_gene: TRBV4-1
abundance: NA
j_gene: TRBJ2-2
d_gene: NA
CDR3aa: CASSQDLGNTGELFF
CDR3nt: TGCGCCAGCAGCCAAGATTTGGGGAACACCGGGGAGCTGTTTTTT

v_gene: TRBV5-1
abundance: NA
j_gene: TRBJ2-7
d_gene: TRBD2
CDR3aa: CASSPWASGAYEQYF
CDR3nt: TGCGCCAGCAGCCCCTGGGCTAGCGGGGCCTACGAGCAGTACTTC

v_gene: TRBV30
abundance: NA
j_gene: TRBJ2-3
d_gene: TRBD1
CDR3aa: CAWSPGTGGGLDTQYF
CDR3nt: TGTGCCTGGAGTCCCGGGACAGGGGGCGGCTTAGATACGCAGTATTTT

v_gene: TRBV4-1
abundance: NA
j_gene: TRBJ2-1
d_gene: NA
CDR3aa: CASSQERRFAGGSYNEQFF
CDR3nt: TGCGCCAGCAGCCAAGAAAGGCGATTTGCAGGGGGGTCCTACAATGAGCAGTTCTTC

v_gene: TRBV5-5
abundance: NA
j_gene: TRBJ1-5
d_gene: NA
CDR3aa: CASSFSQGNAQPQHF
CDR3nt: TGTGCCAGCAGCTTTTCGCAGGGGAATGCTCAGCCCCAGCATTTT

v_gene: TRBV28
abundance: NA
j_gene: TRBJ1-2
d_gene: TRBD1
CDR3aa: CASSLKQGAWGYTF
CDR3nt: TGTGCCAGCAGTTTAAAACAGGGGGCTTGGGGCTACACCTTC

v_gene: TRBV2
abundance: NA
j_gene: TRBJ1-1
d_gene: NA
CDR3aa: CAVDSGGLNTEAFF
CDR3nt: TGTGCCGTTGATTCGGGGGGGCTGAACACTGAAGCTTTCTTT

v_gene: TRBV19
abundance: NA
j_gene: TRBJ1-1
d_gene: NA
CDR3aa: CASSISWTVNTEAFF
CDR3nt: TGTGCCAGTAGTATATCCTGGACAGTGAACACTGAAGCTTTCTTT

v_gene: TRBV28
abundance: NA
j_gene: TRBJ2-3
d_gene: NA
CDR3aa: CASTGTQGDTQYF
CDR3nt: TGTGCCAGCACTGGGACGCAGGGAGATACGCAGTATTTT

v_gene: TRBV30
abundance: NA
j_gene: TRBJ1-1
d_gene: NA
CDR3aa: CAWSVKIGTEAFF
CDR3nt: TGTGCCTGGAGTGTAAAAATAGGAACTGAAGCTTTCTTT

v_gene: TRBV10-3
abundance: NA
j_gene: TRBJ2-1
d_gene: NA
CDR3aa: CAISESSTVSSYNEQFF
CDR3nt: TGTGCCATCAGTGAGTCCAGTACAGTGAGCTCCTACAATGAGCAGTTCTTC

v_gene: TRBV19
abundance: NA
j_gene: TRBJ1-5
d_gene: NA
CDR3aa: CASTARGEGLPQHF
CDR3nt: TGTGCCAGTACCGCGCGAGGGGAAGGACTGCCCCAGCATTTT

v_gene: TRBV28
abundance: NA
j_gene: TRBJ1-4
d_gene: TRBD1
CDR3aa: CASRLGQGSEKLFF
CDR3nt: TGTGCCAGCAGACTTGGACAGGGTAGCGAAAAACTGTTTTTT

v_gene: TRBV7-9
abundance: NA
j_gene: TRBJ2-1
d_gene: NA
CDR3aa: CASSSQGPAYNEQFF
CDR3nt: TGTGCCAGCAGCTCACAGGGACCCGCCTACAATGAGCAGTTCTTC

v_gene: TRBV6-1
abundance: NA
j_gene: TRBJ2-3
d_gene: NA
CDR3aa: CASKELEFETDTQYF
CDR3nt: TGTGCCAGCAAAGAACTAGAGTTTGAGACAGATACGCAGTATTTT

v_gene: TRBV27
abundance: NA
j_gene: TRBJ2-6
d_gene: NA
CDR3aa: CASARPSGANVLTF
CDR3nt: TGTGCCAGCGCCCGCCCCTCTGGGGCCAACGTCCTGACTTTC

v_gene: TRBV5-4
abundance: NA
j_gene: TRBJ1-2
d_gene: TRBD1
CDR3aa: CASSLVDRGDGYTF
CDR3nt: TGTGCCAGCAGCTTGGTCGACAGGGGGGACGGCTACACCTTC

v_gene: TRBV27
abundance: NA
j_gene: TRBJ2-1
d_gene: NA
CDR3aa: CASSLGPSSEQFF
CDR3nt: TGTGCCAGCAGTTTGGGACCGTCAAGTGAGCAGTTCTTC

v_gene: TRBV7-6
abundance: NA
j_gene: TRBJ1-1
d_gene: NA
CDR3aa: CASSPSEGMNTEAFF
CDR3nt: TGTGCCAGCTCCCCCTCAGAGGGAATGAACACTGAAGCTTTCTTT

v_gene: TRBV5-1
abundance: NA
j_gene: TRBJ2-5
d_gene: TRBD1
CDR3aa: CASSNQGQGHQETQYF
CDR3nt: TGCGCCAGCAGCAACCAAGGACAGGGGCACCAAGAGACCCAGTACTTC

v_gene: TRBV30
abundance: NA
j_gene: TRBJ2-7
d_gene: TRBD2
CDR3aa: CAWSLQRGGYEQYF
CDR3nt: TGTGCCTGGAGTCTCCAGCGGGGGGGATACGAGCAGTACTTC

v_gene: TRBV5-1
abundance: NA
j_gene: TRBJ2-1
d_gene: NA
CDR3aa: CASSFEGAPYNEQFF
CDR3nt: TGCGCCAGCAGCTTTGAAGGGGCACCTTACAATGAGCAGTTCTTC

v_gene: TRBV19
abundance: NA
j_gene: TRBJ1-5
d_gene: NA
CDR3aa: CASRKDQVNQPQHF
CDR3nt: TGTGCCAGTAGGAAAGACCAAGTCAATCAGCCCCAGCATTTT